This TCR beta chain stems from a study of T cells expressing NK-cell markers. Libraries used 5'RACE template switching adding universal primer site and UMIs. TCRdb reanalyzed the 5' RACE reads, giving one entry per CDR3 protein sequence and no DNA. The sample has about 400,000 distinct CDR3 sequences, and its top ten clones hold about 10%. Germline V gene data show CDR1 as SEHNR and CDR2 as FQNEAQ (reference sequence). This CDR3 region has 14 residues. Sequencing used blood T cells: a sorted CD56 or NKG2C T cell subset, CD4+ or CD8+ T cells, or bulk PBMC T cells (not recorded which). The J gene is TRBJ2-7, the V gene TRBV7-9; without DNA, the TCRdb call of TRBD2 cannot be checked. This clonotype was sampled from a woman in her forties or fifties in good health. CDR3 amino acids: CASSLVGGGYEQYF. Full variable domain (missing parts from reference TRBV7-9 and TRBJ2-7): DTGVSQNPRHKITKRGQNVTFRCDPISEHNRLYWYRQTLGQGPEFLTYFQNEAQLEKSRLLSDRFSAERPKGSFSTLEIQRTEQGDSAMYLCASSLVGGGYEQYFGPGTRLTVT.